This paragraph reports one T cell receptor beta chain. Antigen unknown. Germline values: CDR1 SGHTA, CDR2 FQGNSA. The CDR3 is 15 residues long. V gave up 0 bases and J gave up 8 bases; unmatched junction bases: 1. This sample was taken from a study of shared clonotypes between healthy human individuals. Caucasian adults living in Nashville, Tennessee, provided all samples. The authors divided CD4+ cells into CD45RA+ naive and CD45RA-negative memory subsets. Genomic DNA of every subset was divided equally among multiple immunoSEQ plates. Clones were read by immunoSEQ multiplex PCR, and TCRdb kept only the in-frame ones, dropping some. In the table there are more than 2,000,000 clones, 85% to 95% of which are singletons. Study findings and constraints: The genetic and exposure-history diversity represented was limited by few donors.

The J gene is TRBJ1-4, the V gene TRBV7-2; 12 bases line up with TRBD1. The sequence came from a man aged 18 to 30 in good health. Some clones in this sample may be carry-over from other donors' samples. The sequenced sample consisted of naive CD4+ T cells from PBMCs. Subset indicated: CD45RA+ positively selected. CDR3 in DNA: TGTGCCAGCAGCTTAGCAGGGACAGGGGGCGAAAAACTGTTTTTT. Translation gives CASSLAGTGGEKLFF.